One and the same sample provided the 17 T cell receptor beta chains below, sequenced in a study of CD8 T cells in ankylosing spondylitis (dated by TCRdb to about 2017). Receptors were amplified or captured by 5' RACE. TCRdb records Illumina HiSeq 2500 as the sequencer. TCRdb reworked the public reads: Q25 trimming with fastp, MiXCR clone assembly, productive beta chains retained. Rows matching on CDR3 protein sequence are summarized as one entry with the most common DNA and genes. This sample comprises 250,000 to 400,000 distinct CDR3 sequences, 11% of them detected only once. Roughly a tenth of the sample lies in the top ten. Material: blood, either unsorted or a sorted T cell fraction (not recorded which). These receptors all come from a female donor with ankylosing spondylitis or in good health (not recorded which).

In its sample, this clonotype was seen many times. V and J are TRBV20-1 and TRBJ2-5, with TRBD2 matching over 7 bases. V lost 0 bases and J lost 4; bases outside the gene matches: 2. The germline CDR1 and CDR2 sequences are DFQATT and SNEGSKA (reference sequence). CDR3 length: 13 amino acids. CDR3 amino acids: CSARDGGRETQYF. In nucleotides, the CDR3 is TGCAGTGCTAGAGACGGCGGGAGAGAGACCCAGTACTTC.

This clonotype was recorded at least ten times. The V call is TRBV27, the J call TRBJ2-3; 11 bases line up with TRBD2. The CDR3 runs to 16 residues. V was pared by 3 bases and J by 2 bases, with 4 bases of the junction left unmatched. The germline V gene has CDR1 MNHEY and CDR2 SMNVEV (reference sequence). As DNA, the CDR3 is TGTGCCAGCAGTTTGACTAGCGGGACATACACAGATACGCAGTATTTT. This encodes CASSLTSGTYTDTQYF.

This clonotype was detected many times. The rearrangement joins TRBV5-1 to TRBJ2-1; the D is unclear. The CDR3 spans 16 residues. In germline, CDR1 is SGHRS, CDR2 YFSETQ. V was trimmed by 1 base and J by 4 bases, leaving 15 bases between them. CDR3 sequence: CASSLRADGLYNEQFF. The CDR3 bases are TGCGCCAGCAGCTTGCGTGCCGACGGGCTTTACAATGAGCAGTTCTTC.

The rearrangement joins TRBV20-1 to TRBJ2-3; 11 nucleotides match TRBD2. This CDR3 comprises 15 residues. From germline, CDR1 is DFQATT and CDR2 SNEGSKA (reference sequence). J lost 4 bases, V lost 6 bases, and 9 bases had no gene match. The CDR3 loop reads CSAGKLAGVPDTQYF. The CDR3 bases are TGCAGTGCCGGCAAACTAGCGGGAGTCCCAGATACGCAGTATTTT.

Ten or more counts support this clonotype. The rearrangement uses TRBV20-1 and TRBJ2-1; possible D gene TRBD2, 6 bases. The CDR3 covers 14 residues. From germline, CDR1 is DFQATT and CDR2 SNEGSKA (reference sequence). Trimming removed 3 bases at V and 3 bases at J, with 12 bases between. CDR3 in DNA: TGCAGTGCTAGGGGTCGGGAGTTCTACAATGAGCAGTTCTTC. Residues: CSARGREFYNEQFF.

Many counts were recorded for this clonotype. The rearrangement joins TRBV7-2 to TRBJ2-5; 10 bases map to TRBD2. CDR1 is SGHTA, CDR2 FQGNSA, per germline. V shed 1 base, J shed 5 bases, and the junction held 7 bases outside the gene matches. The CDR3 has 16 amino acids. CDR3 nucleotides: TGTGCCAGCAGCTTAGATCCTAGCGGGAGATTGGAGACCCAGTACTTC. Residues: CASSLDPSGRLETQYF.

This clonotype was seen repeatedly, ten times or more. The V call is TRBV12-3 or TRBV12-4, the J call TRBJ1-6; weak D call: TRBD1 (6 bases). V was shortened by 5 bases and J by 8 bases, with 10 bases between the two germline ends. The CDR3 contains 13 residues. CDR3 in DNA: TGTGCCAGCAGTCTCACAGGGTATTCACCCCTCCACTTT. This translates into CASSLTGYSPLHF.

In this sample, this clonotype turned up a few times. The chain combines TRBV5-1 with TRBJ1-1, with 8 bases matching TRBD1. Germline V gene sequence: CDR1 SGHRS, CDR2 YFSETQ. Losses at the gene ends were 3 bases for V and 4 bases for J; bases not matched to a gene: 8. This CDR3 is 15 amino acids long. As DNA, the CDR3 is TGCGCCAGCAGCTCAAGCAGGGGGCGAGGCACTGAAGCTTTCTTT. It specifies CASSSSRGRGTEAFF.

This clonotype appeared many times. V usage is TRBV12-3 or TRBV12-4 and J usage is TRBJ2-1; D may match TRBD1 or TRBD2 (6 bases each). The CDR3 consists of 17 residues. V was clipped by 4 bases and J by 1 base, with 17 bases between them. This CDR3 reads CASSSLVGGNSYNEQFF. The CDR3 DNA reads as TGTGCCAGCAGTTCCCTCGTGGGGGGCAATTCCTACAATGAGCAGTTCTTC.

This clonotype has a count of ten or more. The chain employs TRBV7-2 and TRBJ1-5; possibly TRBD1 for D (5 bases). The CDR3 has 16 residues. Per the germline V gene, CDR1 is SGHTA and CDR2 is FQGNSA. V shed 5 bases and J shed 9 bases, with 23 bases lying between them. CDR3 residues: CASSGRGHPERSPQHF. CDR3 DNA: TGTGCCAGCAGCGGAAGAGGACATCCGGAGCGATCGCCCCAGCATTTT.

Many counts were recorded for this clonotype. The gene calls are TRBV29-1 and TRBJ1-5, with 9 bases lining up with TRBD1. The CDR3 runs to 14 residues. V shed 7 bases and J 4 bases; nucleotides not matched to a gene: 8. Germline V gene lookup returns CDR1 SQVTM and CDR2 ANQGSEA. The CDR3 nucleotides are TGCAGCGCCCAAACAGGGGGCCTTAATCAGCCCCAGCATTTT. This gives the protein CSAQTGGLNQPQHF.

The table lists this clonotype with a few counts. The chain links TRBV3-1 to TRBJ1-6; no reliable D call. CDR3 length: 14 amino acids. The germline V gene has CDR1 LGHDT and CDR2 YNNKEL (reference sequence). V was pared by 4 bases and J by 6 bases, with 10 bases between. The CDR3 coding sequence is TGTGCCAGCAGCCGGATGGAGGGTAATTCACCCCTCCACTTT. This encodes CASSRMEGNSPLHF.

The chain carries TRBV7-2 and TRBJ2-1; 7 bases are a match to TRBD2. The J segment lost 0 bases and the V segment lost 0 bases, leaving 5 bases of the junction unmatched. Germline CDR1 SGHTA, CDR2 FQGNSA. The CDR3 loop spans 17 amino acids. DNA for the CDR3: TGTGCCAGCAGCTTAGCGCCTCCGGGGGGCTCCTACAATGAGCAGTTCTTC. Its translation: CASSLAPPGGSYNEQFF.

This clonotype was counted only a few times. V is TRBV24-1 and J is TRBJ2-2, with 8 bases fitting TRBD2. This CDR3 is 15 amino acids long. Germline loops: CDR1 KGHDR, CDR2 SFDVKD. With 4 bases clipped from V and 4 bases from J, the junction kept 4 bases outside the gene matches. The CDR3 region is CATSDRGGPTGELFF. CDR3 DNA sequence: TGTGCCACCAGTGACCGGGGGGGGCCCACCGGGGAGCTGTTTTTT.

This clonotype has a count of ten or more. The gene calls are TRBV10-3 and TRBJ2-1; either TRBD1 or TRBD2 may supply D (5 bases each). V dropped 6 bases and J dropped 10 bases, with 16 bases sitting between them. The CDR3 loop spans 13 amino acids. Germline V CDR1 and CDR2: ENHRY, SYGVKD. The CDR3 here is CAIRRGPSDEQFF. In DNA, the CDR3 is TGTGCCATCAGGAGGGGCCCCTCCGACGAGCAGTTCTTC.

V is TRBV20-1 and J is TRBJ1-5; 7 bases are a match to TRBD1. This CDR3 spans 14 amino acids. J was trimmed by 4 bases and V by 4 bases; bases with no gene match: 7. Germline V lookup: CDR1 DFQATT, CDR2 SNEGSKA (reference sequence). The CDR3 loop reads CSAIPGTDNQPQHF. For the CDR3, the DNA is TGCAGTGCTATACCCGGGACAGATAATCAGCCCCAGCATTTT.

This clonotype was observed at least ten times. The V call is TRBV5-1, the J call TRBJ2-3, with 11 bases matching TRBD2. The V gene's germline CDR1 is SGHRS and CDR2 YFSETQ. This CDR3 spans 16 amino acids. Losses at the gene ends were 4 bases for V and 5 bases for J; bases not matched to a gene: 9. CDR3 amino acids: CASSPLPGTSGDTQYF. CDR3 nucleotide sequence: TGCGCCAGCAGCCCCCTACCCGGGACTAGCGGAGATACGCAGTATTTT.